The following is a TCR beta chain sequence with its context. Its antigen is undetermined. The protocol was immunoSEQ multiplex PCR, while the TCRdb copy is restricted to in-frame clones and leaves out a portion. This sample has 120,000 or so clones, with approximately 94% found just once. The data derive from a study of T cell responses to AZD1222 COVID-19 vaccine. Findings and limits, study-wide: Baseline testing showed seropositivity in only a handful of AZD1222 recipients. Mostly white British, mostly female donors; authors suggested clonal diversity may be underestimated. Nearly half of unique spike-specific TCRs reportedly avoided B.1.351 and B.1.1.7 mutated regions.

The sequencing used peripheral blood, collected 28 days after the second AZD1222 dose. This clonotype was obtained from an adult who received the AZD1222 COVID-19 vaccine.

This CDR3 reads CASSPSRDTRLDNYGYTF. The DNA for the CDR3 is TGTGCCAGCAGCCCGTCCCGGGACACGCGTCTAGATAACTATGGCTACACCTTC. The chain joins TRBV3-1 (or the pseudogene TRBV3-2) to TRBJ1-2; possibly TRBD1 for D (6 bases). CDR1 is LGHDT and CDR2 is YNNKEL in the germline V gene (reference sequence). CDR3 size: 18 residues. Trimming removed 4 bases from V and 1 base from J, with 22 bases in between.